Described below is a single TCR beta chain sequence and its context. What it recognizes is unknown. This sample was taken from a study of human versus mouse CDR3 diversity and MHC coevolution. Study overall: immunoSEQ was reported to reach one in 200,000 T cells sensitivity. Study findings and constraints: On average, humans showed more CDR3 deletions and insertions than mice. Clonal inequality was lowest in most of the three human donors.

Produced via immunoSEQ multiplex PCR; TCRdb's table is partial and in-frame only. Among about 81,000 clones listed, about 93% were seen once. This CDR3 is built from 14 residues. Germline V gene data show CDR1 as MNHEY and CDR2 as SVGAGI. The V gene end was trimmed by 8 bases and the J gene end by 7 bases; junction bases not matched to a gene: 10. The receptor's source is a person between 30 and 69 years old in good health. The sample taken for sequencing was naive CD4+ T cells from blood. The subset: CD45RO-negative CD62L-positive naive CD4 T cells. This chain connects TRBV6-5 to TRBJ1-5; 8 nucleotides agree with TRBD1. For the CDR3, the DNA is TGTGCCAGCGGGGGCAGGGGGCTGGGACAGCCCCAGCATTTT. This codes for CASGGRGLGQPQHF.